This T cell receptor (beta chain) was sequenced in a study of CD8 T cells in Susac syndrome. Reverse transcription used about 0.45 to 1 ug RNA and random hexamers. TCRdb re-analysed the immunoSEQ multiplex PCR reads in MiXCR, keeping a single row per CDR3 protein. In the table there are about 300,000 distinct CDR3 sequences, 75% to 85% of which are singletons. The V and J ends lost 0 bases and 4 bases respectively, with 13 bases between them. Germline CDR1 reads MGHRA; CDR2 reads YSYEKL. The CDR3 totals 16 residues. J is TRBJ1-3 and V is TRBV4-1; TRBD1 might be the D (5 bases). The TCR comes from a human donor with multiple sclerosis. Material for sequencing was CD8+ T cells from PBMCs. The CDR3 loop reads CASSQDRGAGGNTIYF. The DNA of the CDR3 is TGCGCCAGCAGCCAAGACCGGGGCGCGGGGGGAAACACCATATATTTT.